These T cell receptor beta chains were read from a single sample in a study of monozygotic twins with inflammatory bowel disease. TCRdb re-called the 5' RACE reads and catalogs CDR3 proteins one per entry, DNA excluded. The table lists around 400,000 distinct CDR3 sequences. The sequenced sample consisted of blood. The receptors derive from a human donor with ulcerative colitis or Crohn's disease, or a healthy co-twin of an affected twin (not recorded which). Both conserved end residues are part of each CDR3.

j_call,v_call,cdr3_aa
TRBJ2-5,TRBV6-2/TRBV6-3,CASSWEGGPETQYF
TRBJ2-1,TRBV5-1,CASSLAGALYNEQFF
TRBJ1-6,TRBV3-1,CASRTGPGGSPLHF
TRBJ2-3,TRBV6-2/TRBV6-3,CASSTDSHRTDTQYF
TRBJ1-5,TRBV20-1,CSARDIREDQPQHF
TRBJ2-2,TRBV6-2/TRBV6-3,CASSYGDVTGELFF
TRBJ2-3,TRBV5-5,CASSFRGGPDTQYF
TRBJ2-3,TRBV28,CASSGTSFLTDTQYF
TRBJ2-3,TRBV7-2,CASSLEMLAGRYF
TRBJ2-1,TRBV12-3/TRBV12-4,CASSPFALGQPVDEQFF
TRBJ2-1,TRBV30,CAWSSGGINEQFF
TRBJ2-1,TRBV28,CASTLRTSSNEQFF
TRBJ1-5,TRBV4-1,CASSQDYGQYSNQPQHF
TRBJ2-1,TRBV20-1,CSAGRLAGGFENEQFF
TRBJ2-1,TRBV5-1,CASRRIAGGDYNEQFF
TRBJ1-1,TRBV20-1,CSARDRRAGTEAFF